Detailed here is one T cell receptor (beta chain). The authors split each subset's genomic DNA evenly across several immunoSEQ plates. Measured with immunoSEQ multiplex PCR; TCRdb has only the in-frame clones, and not every one. The table records around 700,000 clones, about 80% of them present only once. With 4 bases clipped from V and 0 bases from J, the junction kept 11 bases outside the gene matches. Germline values: CDR1 SGHRS, CDR2 YFSETQ. There are 17 residues in the CDR3. This record comes from a study of shared clonotypes between healthy human individuals. As for the study in general: A donor's plate count was three for CD4 naive and three for CD4 memory; CD8 naive had two and CD8 memory one.

The rearrangement joins TRBV5-1 to TRBJ2-3; 7 nucleotides match TRBD2. Sequencing was carried out using memory CD4+ T cells sorted from blood. Subset noted: CD45RA-negative fraction. This clonotype was obtained from a woman in her twenties or thirties in good health. CDR3 sequence: CASSRTLLAYSTDTQYF. In nucleotides, the CDR3 is TGCGCCAGCAGCCGTACCCTACTAGCGTATAGCACAGATACGCAGTATTTT.